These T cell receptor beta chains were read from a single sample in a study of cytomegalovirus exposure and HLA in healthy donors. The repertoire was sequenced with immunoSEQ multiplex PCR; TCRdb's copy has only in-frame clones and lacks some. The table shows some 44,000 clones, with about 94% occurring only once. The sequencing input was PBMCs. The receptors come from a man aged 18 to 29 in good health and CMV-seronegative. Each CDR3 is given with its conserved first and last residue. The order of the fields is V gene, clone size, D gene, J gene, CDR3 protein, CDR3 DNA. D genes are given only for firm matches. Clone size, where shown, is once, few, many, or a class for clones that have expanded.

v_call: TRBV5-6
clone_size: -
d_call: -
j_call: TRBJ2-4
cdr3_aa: CASSLASTTVAKNIQYF
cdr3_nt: TGTGCCAGCAGCTTGGCCTCGACGACAGTAGCCAAAAACATTCAGTACTTC

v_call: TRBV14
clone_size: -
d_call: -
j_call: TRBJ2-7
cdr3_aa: CASSHHTKPYEQYF
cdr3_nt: TGTGCCAGCAGCCATCATACCAAGCCCTACGAGCAGTACTTC

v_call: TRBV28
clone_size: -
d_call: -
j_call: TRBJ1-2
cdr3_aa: CASKQQENYGYTF
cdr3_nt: TGTGCCAGCAAACAACAGGAAAACTATGGCTACACCTTC

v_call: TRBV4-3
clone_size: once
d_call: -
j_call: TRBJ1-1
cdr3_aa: CASSQTLGTDRRTEAFF
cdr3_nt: TGCGCCAGCAGCCAAACCCTAGGTACCGACAGGAGGACTGAAGCTTTCTTT

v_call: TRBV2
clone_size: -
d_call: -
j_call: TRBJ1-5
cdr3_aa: CASSAGSAGNQPQHF
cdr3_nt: TGTGCCAGCAGTGCGGGGTCAGCGGGCAATCAGCCCCAGCATTTT

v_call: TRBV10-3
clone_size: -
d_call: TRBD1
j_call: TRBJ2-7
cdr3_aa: CAISGGGKTGQFNSAYEQYF
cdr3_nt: TGTGCCATCAGTGGAGGGGGTAAAACGGGACAGTTTAATTCTGCCTACGAGCAGTACTTC

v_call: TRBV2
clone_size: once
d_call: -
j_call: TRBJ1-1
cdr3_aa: CASSDRILNTEAFF
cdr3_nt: TGTGCCAGCAGTGACAGGATATTGAACACTGAAGCTTTCTTT

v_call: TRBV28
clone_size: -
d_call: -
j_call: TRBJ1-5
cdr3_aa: CASSFQGRSQPQHF
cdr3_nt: TGTGCCAGCAGTTTTCAGGGGCGATCACAGCCCCAGCATTTT

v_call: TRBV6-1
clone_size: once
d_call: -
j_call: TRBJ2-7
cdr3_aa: CASSSTGASYEQYF
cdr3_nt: TGTGCCAGCAGTTCGACAGGAGCCTCCTACGAGCAGTACTTC

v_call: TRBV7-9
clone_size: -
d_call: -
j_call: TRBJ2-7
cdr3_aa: CASSTWTGRGTYEQYF
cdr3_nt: TGTGCCAGCAGCACATGGACGGGGAGAGGAACCTACGAGCAGTACTTC

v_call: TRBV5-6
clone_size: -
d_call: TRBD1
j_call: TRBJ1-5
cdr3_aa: CASSFGQGRIHQPQHF
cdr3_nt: TGTGCCAGCAGCTTCGGACAGGGCAGAATTCATCAGCCCCAGCATTTT

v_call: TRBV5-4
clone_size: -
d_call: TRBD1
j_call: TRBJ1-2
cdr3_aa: CASSLAFGQGDNYGYTF
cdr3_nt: TGTGCCAGCAGCTTGGCCTTCGGGCAGGGGGATAACTATGGCTACACCTTC

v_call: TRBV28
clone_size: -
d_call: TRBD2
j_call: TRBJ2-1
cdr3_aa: CASSPTSGRGNEQFF
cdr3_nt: TGTGCCAGCAGCCCGACTAGCGGGAGGGGAAATGAGCAGTTCTTC

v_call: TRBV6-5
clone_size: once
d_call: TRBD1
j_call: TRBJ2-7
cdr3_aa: CAGSPGTGPYEQYF
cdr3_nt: TGTGCCGGCAGCCCCGGGACAGGGCCCTACGAGCAGTACTTC

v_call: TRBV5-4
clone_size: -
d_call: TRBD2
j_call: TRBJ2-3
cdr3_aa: CASSPGGASTDTQYF
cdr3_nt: TGTGCCAGCAGCCCGGGGGGGGCAAGCACAGATACGCAGTATTTT

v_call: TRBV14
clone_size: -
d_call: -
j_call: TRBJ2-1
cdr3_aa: CASSQGARINEQFF
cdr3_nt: TGTGCCAGCAGCCAAGGAGCTAGGATCAATGAGCAGTTCTTC

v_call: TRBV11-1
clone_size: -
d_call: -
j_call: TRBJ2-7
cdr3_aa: CASSRTGEQYF
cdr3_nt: TGTGCCAGCAGTCGGACGGGGGAGCAGTACTTC

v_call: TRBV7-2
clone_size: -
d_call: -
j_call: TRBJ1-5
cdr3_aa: CASSLDQGLQPQHF
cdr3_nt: TGTGCCAGCAGCTTAGACCAGGGGCTTCAGCCCCAGCATTTT

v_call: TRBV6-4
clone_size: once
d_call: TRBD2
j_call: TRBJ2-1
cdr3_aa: CASSGTSDPYNEQFF
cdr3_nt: TGTGCCAGCAGCGGGACTAGCGATCCCTACAATGAGCAGTTCTTC

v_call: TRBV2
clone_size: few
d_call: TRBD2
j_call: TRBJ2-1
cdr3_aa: CASSRRTSVNEQFF
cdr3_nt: TGTGCCAGCAGTCGGAGGACTAGTGTCAATGAGCAGTTCTTC

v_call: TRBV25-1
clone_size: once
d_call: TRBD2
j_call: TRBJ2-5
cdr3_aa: CASSPQRGASETQYF
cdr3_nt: TGTGCCAGCAGTCCCCAGCGGGGGGCCTCGGAGACCCAGTACTTC

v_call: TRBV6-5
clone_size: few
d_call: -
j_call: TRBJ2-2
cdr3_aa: CASSYSIEGTGELFF
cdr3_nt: TGTGCCAGCAGTTATAGTATAGAGGGAACCGGGGAGCTGTTTTTT

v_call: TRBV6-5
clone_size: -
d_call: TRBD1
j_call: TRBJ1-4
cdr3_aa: CASSLGTDQDEKLFF
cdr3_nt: TGTGCCAGCAGCCTGGGGACAGACCAAGATGAAAAACTGTTTTTT

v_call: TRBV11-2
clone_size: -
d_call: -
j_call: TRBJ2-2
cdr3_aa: CASSPPGLNTGELFF
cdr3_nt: TGTGCCAGCAGCCCGCCGGGTCTCAACACCGGGGAGCTGTTTTTT

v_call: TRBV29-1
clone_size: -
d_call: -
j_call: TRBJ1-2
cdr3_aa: CSVGSGATNYGYTF
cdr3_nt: TGCAGCGTTGGCTCAGGGGCGACTAACTATGGCTACACCTTC

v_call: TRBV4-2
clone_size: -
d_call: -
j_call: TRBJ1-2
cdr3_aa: CASSQDYDLRDSGYTF
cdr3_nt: TGTGCCAGCAGCCAAGATTACGATCTTCGGGACTCCGGCTACACCTTC

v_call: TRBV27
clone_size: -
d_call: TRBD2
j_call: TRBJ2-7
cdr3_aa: CASSFIGLAGGVREQYF
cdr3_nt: TGTGCCAGCAGTTTTATAGGGCTAGCGGGAGGGGTTCGCGAGCAGTACTTC

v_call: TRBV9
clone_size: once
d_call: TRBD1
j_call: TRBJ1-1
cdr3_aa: CASSSQGAYTEAFF
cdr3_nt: TGTGCCAGCAGCTCACAGGGGGCTTACACTGAAGCTTTCTTT

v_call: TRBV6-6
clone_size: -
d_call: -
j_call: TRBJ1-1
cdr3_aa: CASTRGGAFFAEAFF
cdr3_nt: TGTGCCAGCACTAGGGGGGGCGCGTTCTTCGCTGAAGCTTTCTTT

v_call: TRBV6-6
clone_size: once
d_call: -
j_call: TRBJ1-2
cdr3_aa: CASSYSRTATNYGYTF
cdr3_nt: TGTGCCAGCAGTTACTCCCGGACAGCAACTAACTATGGCTACACCTTC

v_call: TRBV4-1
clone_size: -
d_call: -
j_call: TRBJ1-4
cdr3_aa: CASSRETVVNEKLFF
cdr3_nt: TGCGCCAGCAGTCGGGAAACCGTCGTGAATGAAAAACTGTTTTTT

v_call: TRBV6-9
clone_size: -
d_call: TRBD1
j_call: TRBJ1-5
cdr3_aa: CASRATGIVNQPQHF
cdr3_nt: TGTGCCAGCAGAGCGACAGGGATCGTCAATCAGCCCCAGCATTTT

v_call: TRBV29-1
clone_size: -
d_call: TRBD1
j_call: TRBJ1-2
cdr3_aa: CSAPWGTGANGYTF
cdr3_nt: TGCAGCGCCCCGTGGGGGACAGGGGCGAACGGCTACACCTTC

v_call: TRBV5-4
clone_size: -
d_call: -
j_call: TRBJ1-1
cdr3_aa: CASSYDRHTEAFF
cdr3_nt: TGTGCCAGCAGCTACGACAGACACACTGAAGCTTTCTTT

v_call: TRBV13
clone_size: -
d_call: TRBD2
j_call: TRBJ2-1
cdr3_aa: CASSLRGRAWNEQFF
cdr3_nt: TGTGCCAGCAGCTTACGCGGGAGGGCCTGGAATGAGCAGTTCTTC

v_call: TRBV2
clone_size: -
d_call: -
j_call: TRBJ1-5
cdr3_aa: CASSFGGRFNQPQHF
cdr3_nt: TGTGCCAGCAGTTTCGGCGGGAGGTTTAATCAGCCCCAGCATTTT

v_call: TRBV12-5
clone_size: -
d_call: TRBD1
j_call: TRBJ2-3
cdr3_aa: CASGSGTASTDTQYF
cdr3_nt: TGTGCTAGTGGTTCGGGGACAGCTAGCACAGATACGCAGTATTTT

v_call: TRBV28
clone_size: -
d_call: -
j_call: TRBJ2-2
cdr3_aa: CASSLPVANTGELFF
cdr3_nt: TGTGCCAGCAGTTTGCCGGTCGCGAACACCGGGGAGCTGTTTTTT

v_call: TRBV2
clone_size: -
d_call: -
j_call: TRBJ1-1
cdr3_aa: CASSDPRDRAFF
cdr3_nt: TGTGCCAGCAGTGATCCGAGGGATCGAGCTTTCTTT

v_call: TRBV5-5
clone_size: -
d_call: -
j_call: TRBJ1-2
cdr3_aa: CASSLGVTNYGYTF
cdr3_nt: TGTGCCAGCAGCTTGGGCGTCACTAACTATGGCTACACCTTC

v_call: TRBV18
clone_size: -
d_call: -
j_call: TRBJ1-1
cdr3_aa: CASSPLPGRGNTEAFF
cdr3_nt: TGTGCCAGCTCACCACTTCCCGGACGGGGGAACACTGAAGCTTTCTTT

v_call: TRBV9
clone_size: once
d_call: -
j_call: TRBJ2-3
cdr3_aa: CASEDNRGSDTQYF
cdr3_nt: TGTGCCAGTGAGGACAACCGTGGATCAGATACGCAGTATTTT

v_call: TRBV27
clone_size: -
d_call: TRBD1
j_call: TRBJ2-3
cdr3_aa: CASRPNRGTDTQYF
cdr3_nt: TGTGCCAGCAGACCCAACAGGGGAACAGATACGCAGTATTTT

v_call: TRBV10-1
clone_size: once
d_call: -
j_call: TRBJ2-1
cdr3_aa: CASSLSDRLYNEQFF
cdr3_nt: TGCGCCAGCAGCCTTTCGGACAGACTCTACAATGAGCAGTTCTTC

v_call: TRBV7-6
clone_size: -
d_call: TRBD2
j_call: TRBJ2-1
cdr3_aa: CASSLGGGDTEQFF
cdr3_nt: TGTGCCAGCAGCTTAGGTGGGGGGGATACTGAGCAGTTCTTC

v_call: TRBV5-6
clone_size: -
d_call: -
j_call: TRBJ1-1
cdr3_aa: CASSLDRGSTEAFF
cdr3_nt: TGTGCCAGCAGCTTGGATAGGGGTAGCACTGAAGCTTTCTTT